This record looks at one T cell receptor beta chain sequence and its context. The data stem from a study of blood T cell repertoires in COVID-19. Overall study context: From T cells, B-cell-depleted T cells, or PBMCs came the material, which was cDNA or gDNA.

Clones were read by immunoSEQ multiplex PCR, and TCRdb kept only the in-frame ones, dropping some. This table holds about 140,000 clones, more than 60% found once. Per germline, CDR1 KGHSH and CDR2 LQKENI. The CDR3 has 14 amino acids. V was pared by 3 bases and J by 4 bases, with 4 bases of the junction left unmatched. This rearrangement joins TRBV18 to TRBJ2-3; 7 bases match TRBD1. The material sequenced was peripheral blood. The clonotype was recovered from a man older than 75 with acute or convalescent COVID-19. The CDR3 region has the DNA TGTGCCAGCTCACCTGGGACAGCCTCAGATACGCAGTATTTT. It codes for CASSPGTASDTQYF.